The 27 T cell receptor beta chains given below trace back to one sample, sequenced in a study of blood T cell repertoires in COVID-19. Generated by immunoSEQ multiplex PCR, the TCRdb table keeps only in-frame clones and is missing some. This table has 250,000 or so clones, 80% to 95% appearing once. The specimen sequenced was PBMCs or T cells enriched from blood (not recorded which). The origin of the receptors is a man aged 40-50 years who had been exposed to COVID-19.

Comments on this clone: An end of the junction does not agree with germline; a read error may underlie this. The gene calls are TRBV27 and TRBJ2-7, with 8 nucleotides matching TRBD1. The CDR3 runs to 15 residues. CDR1 and CDR2 (germline): MNHEY, SMNVEV (reference sequence). The CDR3 DNA sequence: TGCGCCAGCAGTTTATCTGGCGGACAGGGTTACGAGCAGTACTTC. Its translation: CASSLSGGQGYEQYF.

This clone has only one observation. The rearrangement joins TRBV6-1 to TRBJ1-3; D remains ambiguous. V lost 2 bases and J lost 4, with 12 bases in between. Germline values: CDR1 MNHNS, CDR2 SASEGT. The CDR3 is 15 amino acids. CDR3 DNA sequence: TGTGCCAGCAGTGAACTTGCCCAGAACGGAAACACCATATATTTT. It encodes CASSELAQNGNTIYF.

For the CDR3, the DNA is TGTGCCAGCAGCTTAGCTGGACAGGGCTCCTACGAGCAGTACTTC. This gives the protein CASSLAGQGSYEQYF. The chain couples TRBV7-8 to TRBJ2-7, with 8 bases fitting TRBD1. With 0 bases clipped from V and 0 bases from J, the junction kept 1 base outside the gene matches. The length of the CDR3 is 15 residues. Germline V lookup: CDR1 SGHVS, CDR2 FQNEAQ.

This clone was found a few times. CDR3 DNA sequence: TGTGCCAGCACCTCAAGGACTAGCTCCTACAATGAGCAGTTCTTC. Translating it yields CASTSRTSSYNEQFF. The rearrangement links TRBV5-8 to TRBJ2-1; TRBD2 agrees at 7 bases. The trim removed 6 bases at V and 0 bases at J, leaving 6 bases unmatched. Germline loops: CDR1 SGHTS, CDR2 YDEGEE. The CDR3 is 15 amino acids.

J is TRBJ2-2 and V is TRBV19; D perhaps matches TRBD1 (5 bases). The germline V gene has CDR1 LNHDA and CDR2 SQIVND (reference sequence). V was cut by 4 bases and J by 5 bases, with 14 bases left in between. The CDR3 runs to 15 residues. CDR3 amino acids: CASSSQGSRTGELFF. The CDR3 DNA reads as TGTGCCAGTAGTAGCCAGGGCTCGCGGACCGGGGAGCTGTTTTTT.

The chain recombines TRBV5-6 with TRBJ1-1, with D possibly TRBD1 on 5 matching bases. CDR1 and CDR2 (germline): SGHDT, YYEEEE. The ends were cut back, 0 bases at V and 6 bases at J, with 12 bases in the middle. The CDR3 spans 14 residues. The CDR3 protein is CASSLVGAGSEAFF. The DNA of the CDR3 is TGTGCCAGCAGCTTGGTAGGCGCAGGGTCTGAAGCTTTCTTT. Combining the CDR3 with reference TRBV5-6 and TRBJ1-1 gives the whole variable domain DAGVTQSPTHLIKTRGQQVTLRCSPKSGHDTVSWYQQALGQGPQFIFQYYEEEERQRGNFPDRFSGHQFPNYSSELNVNALLLGDSALYLCASSLVGAGSEAFFGQGTRLTVV.

V is TRBV29-1 and J is TRBJ1-2, with a tentative D call TRBD1 (5 bases). Trimming pared 4 bases from V and 4 bases from J, leaving 7 bases between. The length of the CDR3 is 11 residues. Germline V gives CDR1 SQVTM, CDR2 ANQGSEA. CDR3 residues: CSVGDSYGYTF. The CDR3 DNA reads TGCAGCGTTGGAGACAGCTATGGCTACACCTTC.

The chain employs TRBV24-1 and TRBJ2-3; D gene unclear. This CDR3 has 9 amino acids. CDR1 and CDR2 from the germline V gene are KGHDR and SFDVKD. Trimming removed 11 bases at V and 5 bases at J, with 4 bases between. Here the CDR3 reads CASGDTQYF. DNA of the CDR3: TGTGCCAGCGGAGATACGCAGTATTTT.

V usage is TRBV25-1 and J usage is TRBJ2-7; D not resolved. The CDR3 totals 13 residues. Looked up from germline, CDR1 is MGHDK and CDR2 is SYGVNS. Trimming took off 0 bases at V and 0 bases at J, with 3 bases between the two ends. This CDR3 reads CASSEYNSYEQYF. Here the CDR3 DNA reads TGTGCCAGCAGTGAATACAACTCCTACGAGCAGTACTTC.

This sequence joins TRBV2 and TRBJ1-6; D remains ambiguous. V dropped 4 bases and J dropped 5 bases, with 12 bases sitting between them. CDR1 and CDR2 (germline): SNHLY, FYNNEI. The CDR3 extends over 15 amino acids. The CDR3 region has the DNA TGTGCCAGCAGTGCGGTGGCGGGGAATAATTCACCCCTCCACTTT. Translated: CASSAVAGNNSPLHF.

This clone was detected once. V and J are TRBV4-3 and TRBJ1-2; TRBD1 might be the D (6 bases). Germline-derived CDR1 and CDR2 are LGHNA and YSLEER. This CDR3 contains 17 residues. V was clipped by 0 bases and J by 2 bases, with 16 bases between them. The CDR3 region has the DNA TGCGCCAGCAGCCAAGACCCGAACCGACAGGTAAACTATGGCTACACCTTC. Protein product: CASSQDPNRQVNYGYTF.

This sequence joins TRBV28 and TRBJ1-2; 8 nucleotides agree with TRBD1. Losses at the gene ends were 6 bases for V and 1 base for J; bases not matched to a gene: 4. The CDR3 totals 14 residues. CDR1 and CDR2 (germline): MDHEN, SYDVKM. The CDR3 region is CASRPTGGNYGYTF. CDR3 sequence (DNA): TGTGCCAGCAGACCCACAGGGGGTAACTATGGCTACACCTTC.

The chain carries TRBV5-1 and TRBJ2-2, with 10 bases matching TRBD1. V shed 4 bases, J shed 5 bases, and the junction held 8 bases outside the gene matches. The CDR3 loop spans 16 amino acids. Germline CDR1 and CDR2: SGHRS and YFSETQ. The CDR3 nucleotides are TGCGCCAGCAGCGTCCCCGGGACAGGGGAGACCGGGGAGCTGTTTTTT. Protein: CASSVPGTGETGELFF.

The chain carries TRBV29-1 and TRBJ2-2; 7 bases fit TRBD2. This CDR3 has 17 amino acids. Trimming at V came to 5 bases and at J to 1 base, leaving 13 bases not matched to a gene. Germline values: CDR1 SQVTM, CDR2 ANQGSEA. CDR3 DNA: TGCAGCGTTCGATTTCTGGGAGGACTAGGGAACACCGGGGAGCTGTTTTTT. This encodes CSVRFLGGLGNTGELFF.

The chain recombines TRBV7-9 with TRBJ2-1; 7 positions match TRBD2. The CDR3 runs to 12 residues. J lost 8 bases, V lost 6 bases, and 4 bases had no gene match. Germline V gene data show CDR1 as SEHNR and CDR2 as FQNEAQ (reference sequence). The CDR3 DNA reads TGTGCCAGCAGTCAAGCGGGGTATGAGCAGTTCTTC. Protein: CASSQAGYEQFF.

The chain carries TRBV7-2 and TRBJ2-7; 7 bases match TRBD2. CDR1 and CDR2 (germline): SGHTA, FQGNSA. After removal of 1 base from V and 4 bases from J, the junction contained 4 bases not matched to a gene. CDR3 length: 14 residues. The CDR3 coding sequence is TGTGCCAGCAGCTTAGGCAGTAGCGGGTACGAGCAGTACTTC. This codes for CASSLGSSGYEQYF.

The table lists this clone with a count of one. The V call is TRBV20-1, the J call TRBJ2-5, with D possibly matching TRBD2 (6 bases). The CDR3 consists of 14 residues. The germline V gene has CDR1 DFQATT and CDR2 SNEGSKA (reference sequence). Trimming left V 3 bases short and J 5 bases short, with 16 bases between. CDR3 protein: CSASASGLTETQYF. In nucleotides, the CDR3 is TGCAGTGCTAGTGCGAGCGGGTTAACGGAGACCCAGTACTTC.

The chain has TRBV7-2 and TRBJ2-1, with TRBD1 matching over 7 bases. The germline V gene encodes CDR1 SGHTA and CDR2 FQGNSA. This CDR3 has 14 amino acids. The V segment lost 5 bases and the J segment 4 bases; nucleotides outside the gene matches: 5. CDR3 nucleotides: TGTGCCAGCAGCCAGATGACAGGGTACAATGAGCAGTTCTTC. Its translation is CASSQMTGYNEQFF.

The V gene is TRBV5-1, the J gene TRBJ2-3, with TRBD2 matching over 9 bases. The length of the CDR3 is 15 residues. The trim removed 4 bases at V and 5 bases at J, leaving 8 bases unmatched. Germline CDR1 is SGHRS and CDR2 is YFSETQ. CDR3: CASSNVAGAGDTQYF. In nucleotides, the CDR3 is TGCGCCAGCAGCAACGTAGCGGGAGCGGGAGATACGCAGTATTTT.

This clone is a singleton in its sample. J is TRBJ2-1 and V is TRBV27; D ambiguous. CDR3 length: 12 residues. Germline CDR1 MNHEY, CDR2 SMNVEV (reference sequence). V was pared by 4 bases and J by 4 bases, with 5 bases between. The CDR3 is CASSSQYNEQFF. CDR3 DNA sequence: TGTGCCAGCAGTTCCCAATACAATGAGCAGTTCTTC.

The chain couples TRBV30 to TRBJ1-1; no clear D gene. Per the germline V gene, CDR1 is GTSNPN and CDR2 is SVGIG (reference sequence). The CDR3 runs 14 residues. V was clipped by 0 bases and J by 5 bases, with 13 bases between them. Here the CDR3 DNA reads TGTGCCTGGAGTGTTGAGGCGGCGGGGACTGAAGCTTTCTTT. The encoded protein is CAWSVEAAGTEAFF.

J is TRBJ1-1 and V is TRBV7-3; 10 bases line up with TRBD1. Germline V gene data show CDR1 as SGHTA and CDR2 as FQGTGA. The CDR3 length is 16 residues. V trimming: 4 bases; J trimming: 7 bases; junction bases outside the gene matches: 12. CDR3 protein: CASSWGWGQGKDEAFF. The CDR3 nucleotides read TGTGCCAGCAGCTGGGGGTGGGGACAGGGGAAAGATGAAGCTTTCTTT.

The chain recombines TRBV4-1 with TRBJ2-7; D is undetermined. Germline-derived CDR1 and CDR2 are MGHRA and YSYEKL. There are 15 residues in the CDR3. V shed 1 base and J shed 0 bases, with 10 bases lying between them. The CDR3 DNA is TGCGCCAGCAGCCAAGGCCATCACAGCTCCTACGAGCAGTACTTC. Its protein is CASSQGHHSSYEQYF.

The genes are TRBV3-1 (or the pseudogene TRBV3-2) and TRBJ1-1; possible D gene TRBD1, 6 bases. CDR3 length equals 18 residues. V lost 1 base to trimming and J lost 3 bases, with 21 bases between them. Germline V CDR1 and CDR2: LGHDT, YNNKEL (reference sequence). In nucleotides, the CDR3 is TGTGCCAGCAGCCAAGCGGCAGGGGTTTCCGGATGGGACACTGAAGCTTTCTTT. This translates into CASSQAAGVSGWDTEAFF.

V and J are TRBV2 and TRBJ2-7; maybe TRBD1 (6 bases). Germline assignment: CDR1 SNHLY and CDR2 FYNNEI. The CDR3 covers 13 residues. The V end was cut by 6 bases, the J end by 1 base, with 10 bases between. CDR3 nucleotides: TGTGCCAGCAGGAAACAGGGTTCCTACGAGCAGTACTTC. Residues: CASRKQGSYEQYF.

The chain combines TRBV4-1 with TRBJ2-5; 7 bases are shared with TRBD2. The CDR3 contains 14 residues. V lost 1 base to trimming and J lost 6 bases; unmatched junction nucleotides: 5. CDR1 and CDR2 (germline): MGHRA, YSYEKL. CDR3 sequence reads: CASSQGFGGKTQYF. The CDR3 DNA is TGCGCCAGCAGCCAAGGTTTCGGGGGGAAGACCCAGTACTTC.

The chain links TRBV7-9 to TRBJ1-1; D uncertain. CDR3 size: 13 residues. With 0 bases removed from V and 9 bases from J, the gap between germline ends came to 11 bases. Per the germline V gene, CDR1 is SEHNR and CDR2 is FQNEAQ (reference sequence). The CDR3 reads CASSLAEPQKAFF. DNA for the CDR3: TGTGCCAGCAGCTTAGCGGAGCCCCAGAAAGCTTTCTTT.